This entry is about one TCR beta chain. Some clones are missing from TCRdb's copy, which holds only in-frame ones; the method was immunoSEQ multiplex PCR. Of about 410,000 clones in the sample, 90% are singletons; the top ten hold 6% to 7%. These data come from a study of control samples from healthy donors and cancer patients. The CDR3 contains 15 residues. CDR1 is MNHNS and CDR2 is SASEGT in the germline V gene. Trimming cost V 2 bases and J 4 bases, with 12 bases left between them. The receptor's source is a man aged 40-49 years with head and neck cancer. The rearrangement joins TRBV6-1 to TRBJ1-3; possible D gene TRBD1, 6 bases. What was sequenced was PBMCs. The CDR3 here is CASSESNRVGNTIYF. The CDR3, as DNA: TGTGCCAGCAGTGAATCGAACAGGGTCGGAAACACCATATATTTT.